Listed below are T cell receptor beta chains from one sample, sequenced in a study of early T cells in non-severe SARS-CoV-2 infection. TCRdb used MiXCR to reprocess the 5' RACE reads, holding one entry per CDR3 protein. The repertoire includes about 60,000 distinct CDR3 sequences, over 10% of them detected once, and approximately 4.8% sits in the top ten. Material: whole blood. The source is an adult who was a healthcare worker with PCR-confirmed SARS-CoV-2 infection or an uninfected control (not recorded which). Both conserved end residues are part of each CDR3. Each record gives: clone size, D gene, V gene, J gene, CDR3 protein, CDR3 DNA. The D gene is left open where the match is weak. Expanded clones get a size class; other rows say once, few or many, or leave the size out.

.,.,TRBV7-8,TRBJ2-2,CASSLERNTGELFF,TGTGCCAGCAGCTTGGAACGGAACACCGGGGAGCTGTTTTTT
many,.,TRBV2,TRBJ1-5,CASGTYSNQPQHF,TGTGCCAGTGGGACATACAGCAATCAGCCCCAGCATTTT
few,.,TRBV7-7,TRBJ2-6,CASSLDELSGANVLTF,TGTGCTAGCAGCTTAGACGAATTGTCTGGGGCCAACGTCCTGACTTTC
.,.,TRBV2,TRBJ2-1,CASRAVLSQQFF,TGTGCCAGCAGAGCCGTCCTCTCCCAGCAGTTCTTC
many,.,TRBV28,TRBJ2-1,CASRSRMVTGLNNEQFF,TGTGCCAGCAGGTCACGGATGGTAACAGGACTCAACAATGAGCAGTTCTTC
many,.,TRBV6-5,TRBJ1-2,CASSYSPTNYGYTF,TGTGCCAGCAGTTACTCCCCCACCAACTATGGCTACACCTTC
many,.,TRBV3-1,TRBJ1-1,CASSHLEGNTEAFF,TGTGCCAGCAGCCATTTAGAAGGGAACACTGAAGCTTTCTTT
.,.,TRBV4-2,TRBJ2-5,CASSQATGKETQYF,TGTGCCAGCAGCCAAGCAACAGGGAAGGAGACCCAGTACTTC
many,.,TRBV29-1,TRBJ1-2,CSVENQGRTYGYTF,TGCAGCGTTGAGAATCAGGGGAGGACCTATGGCTACACCTTC
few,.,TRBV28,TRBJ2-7,CASSLYPQPREQYF,TGTGCCAGCAGTTTATACCCCCAGCCTAGGGAGCAGTACTTC
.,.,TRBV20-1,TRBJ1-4,CSARDAGGANEKLFF,TGCAGTGCTAGAGACGCGGGGGGCGCTAATGAAAAACTGTTTTTT
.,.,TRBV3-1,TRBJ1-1,CASSQDYQDEAFF,TGTGCCAGCAGCCAAGATTATCAGGATGAAGCTTTCTTT
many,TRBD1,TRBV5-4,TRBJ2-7,CASKRDRTSYEQYF,TGTGCCAGCAAAAGGGACAGGACCTCCTACGAGCAGTACTTC
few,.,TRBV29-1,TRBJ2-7,CSVEEATSEQYF,TGCAGCGTTGAAGAAGCGACATCCGAGCAGTACTTC
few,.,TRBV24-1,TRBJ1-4,CATSDASHNEKLFF,TGTGCCACCAGTGATGCCAGCCATAATGAAAAACTGTTTTTT
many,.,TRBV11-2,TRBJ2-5,CASRLTSQGGETQYF,TGTGCCAGCAGGCTAACTTCTCAGGGTGGAGAGACCCAGTACTTC
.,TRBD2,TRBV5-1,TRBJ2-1,CASSPGTTNEQFF,TGCGCCAGCAGCCCCGGGACTACTAATGAGCAGTTCTTC
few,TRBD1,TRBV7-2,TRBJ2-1,CASSNNRGLSSYNEQFF,TGTGCCAGCAGCAACAACAGGGGGCTCAGCTCCTACAATGAGCAGTTCTTC
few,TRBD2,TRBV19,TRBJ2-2,CASSIGLAGESGELFF,TGTGCCAGTAGTATAGGACTAGCGGGGGAGTCCGGGGAGCTGTTTTTT
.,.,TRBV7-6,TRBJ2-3,CASSLAADTQYF,TGTGCCAGCAGCTTAGCAGCAGATACGCAGTATTTT
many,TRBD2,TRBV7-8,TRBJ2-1,CASAGGSYNEQFF,TGTGCCAGCGCGGGGGGCTCCTACAATGAGCAGTTCTTC
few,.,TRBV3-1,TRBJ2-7,CASSQDNSRLREQYF,TGTGCCAGCAGCCAAGATAACAGCCGGCTGCGGGAGCAGTACTTC
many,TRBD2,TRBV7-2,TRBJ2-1,CASRQTPGGSPFF,TGTGCCAGCAGACAGACACCCGGCGGGAGTCCGTTCTTC
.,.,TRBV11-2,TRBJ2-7,CASSIILGGQPGNEQYF,TGTGCCAGCAGCATTATATTGGGGGGACAACCGGGGAACGAGCAGTACTTC
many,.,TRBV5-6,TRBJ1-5,CASSLESDSNQPQHF,TGTGCCAGCAGCTTGGAATCCGATAGCAATCAGCCCCAGCATTTT
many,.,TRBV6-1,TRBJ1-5,CATQWEGNQPQHF,TGTGCCACCCAATGGGAAGGCAATCAGCCCCAGCATTTT
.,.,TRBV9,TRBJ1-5,CASSVDGQTQPQHF,TGTGCCAGCAGCGTAGACGGACAGACACAACCCCAGCATTTT
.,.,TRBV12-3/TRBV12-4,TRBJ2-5,CASSLDRRETQYF,TGTGCCAGCAGTCTAGACAGGAGGGAGACCCAGTACTTC
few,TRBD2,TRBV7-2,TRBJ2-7,CASTRTSDSYEQYF,TGTGCCAGCACCAGGACTAGCGACTCCTACGAGCAGTACTTC
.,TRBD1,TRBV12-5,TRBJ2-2,CASRKQGASPGELFF,TGTGCTAGTAGAAAACAGGGGGCTTCTCCCGGGGAGCTGTTTTTT
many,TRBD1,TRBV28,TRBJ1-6,CASSRQGNSPLHF,TGTGCCAGCAGCCGACAGGGAAATTCACCCCTCCACTTT
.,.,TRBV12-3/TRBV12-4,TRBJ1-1,CASSTDSNTEAFF,TGTGCCAGCAGTACGGACAGTAACACTGAAGCTTTCTTT
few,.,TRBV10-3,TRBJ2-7,CAISIRGIAYEQYF,TGTGCCATCAGTATTCGGGGGATTGCCTACGAGCAGTACTTC
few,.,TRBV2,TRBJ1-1,CASSDFPPGIETEAFF,TGTGCCAGCAGTGATTTTCCGCCAGGGATAGAAACTGAAGCTTTCTTT
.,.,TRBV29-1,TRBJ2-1,CSVEWNEQFF,TGCAGCGTTGAATGGAATGAGCAGTTCTTC
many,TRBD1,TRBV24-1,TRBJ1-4,CATQGQGEKLFF,TGTGCCACCCAAGGACAGGGGGAAAAACTGTTTTTT
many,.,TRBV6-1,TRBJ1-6,CASGVSTVGSPLHF,TGTGCCAGCGGCGTTTCGACAGTGGGCTCACCCCTCCACTTT
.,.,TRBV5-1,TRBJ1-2,CASSLGGTDMNYGYTF,TGCGCCAGCAGCTTGGGAGGGACTGACATGAACTATGGCTACACCTTC
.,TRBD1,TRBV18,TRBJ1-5,CASSPPDRFNQPQHF,TGTGCCAGCTCACCACCGGACAGGTTCAATCAGCCCCAGCATTTT
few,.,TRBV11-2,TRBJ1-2,CASSLGGLPTF,TGTGCCAGCAGCTTAGGTGGCCTGCCCACCTTC
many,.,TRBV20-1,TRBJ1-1,CSAVDTPEAFF,TGCAGTGCTGTTGACACCCCTGAAGCTTTCTTT
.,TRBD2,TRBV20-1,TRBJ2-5,CSARDSGTNQETQYF,TGCAGTGCTAGAGATAGCGGGACAAACCAAGAGACCCAGTACTTC
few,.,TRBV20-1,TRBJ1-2,CSATEGRNYGYTF,TGCAGTGCTACGGAGGGACGGAACTATGGCTACACCTTC
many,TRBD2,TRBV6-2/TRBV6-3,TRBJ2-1,CASSYSPPAGIYNEQFF,TGTGCCAGCAGTTACTCGCCTCCAGCGGGGATCTACAATGAGCAGTTCTTC
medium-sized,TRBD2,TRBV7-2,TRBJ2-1,CASSSAGYNEQFF,TGTGCCAGCAGCTCAGCGGGGTACAATGAGCAGTTCTTC